The 6 T cell receptor beta chains presented below share a single source sample, sequenced in a study of cytomegalovirus exposure and HLA in healthy donors. The study ran its PCR with 60 Vbeta and 13 Jbeta primers. Assay: immunoSEQ multiplex PCR; the TCRdb copy retains only in-frame clones and omits some. This table holds under 300,000 clones, about 80% found once. Sequencing was done on a sample of PBMCs. The receptors were sampled from an older woman in good health and CMV-seropositive.

The chain joins TRBV11-2 to TRBJ1-4, with a weak D call TRBD1 (6 bases). V lost 3 bases and J lost 0, with 20 bases in between. Germline CDR1 reads SGHAT; CDR2 reads FQNNGV. CDR3 size: 19 residues. The CDR3 DNA follows: TGTGCCAGCAGCTTTAGATCTCCCGGGACACTTGCAACTAATGAAAAACTGTTTTTT. This gives the protein CASSFRSPGTLATNEKLFF.

V is TRBV18 and J is TRBJ2-3, with TRBD2 identical over 10 bases. Germline-derived CDR1 and CDR2 are KGHSH and LQKENI. The J segment lost 2 bases and the V segment lost 4 bases, leaving 12 bases of the junction unmatched. The CDR3 sequence is 18 residues long. CDR3 DNA sequence: TGTGCCAGCTCACTCATAGCGGGAGGCCTTCAATCCACAGATACGCAGTATTTT. As protein: CASSLIAGGLQSTDTQYF.

The V and J genes are TRBV7-9 and TRBJ2-1, with D maybe TRBD1 (6 bases). The V end lost 5 bases, the J end lost 3 bases, and 17 bases lay between the germline ends. This CDR3 contains 16 residues. Germline V gene data show CDR1 as SEHNR and CDR2 as FQNEAQ (reference sequence). This CDR3 is CASSPGVGVFYNEQFF. The CDR3 coding sequence is TGTGCCAGCAGCCCAGGGGTGGGAGTGTTCTACAATGAGCAGTTCTTC.

This chain connects TRBV5-1 to TRBJ2-7, with D possibly matching TRBD1 (8 bases). CDR3 size: 16 residues. Germline V gene data show CDR1 as SGHRS and CDR2 as YFSETQ. The ends were cut back, 4 bases at V and 7 bases at J, with 24 bases in the middle. The CDR3 reads CASSPEAGDRGGEQYF. The CDR3 nucleotides read TGCGCCAGCAGCCCGGAGGCGGGTGACAGGGGAGGGGAGCAGTACTTC.

The J gene is TRBJ2-1, the V gene TRBV2, with 9 positions matching TRBD2. CDR3 length: 18 amino acids. Germline loops: CDR1 SNHLY, CDR2 FYNNEI. With 4 bases clipped from V and 4 bases from J, the junction kept 14 bases outside the gene matches. Here the CDR3 DNA reads TGTGCCAGCAGTGGGCACTATCGCGGGGCGGGAGGGTACAATGAGCAGTTCTTC. This sequence encodes CASSGHYRGAGGYNEQFF.

The CDR3 here is CASSQGQKAYEQYF. CDR3 bases: TGCGCCAGCAGCCAGGGACAGAAAGCCTACGAGCAGTACTTC. The V call is TRBV4-1, the J call TRBJ2-7; 7 bases are a match to TRBD1. CDR1 is MGHRA, CDR2 YSYEKL, per germline. The CDR3 totals 14 residues. V trimming: 3 bases; J trimming: 2 bases; junction bases outside the gene matches: 4.